Below, 15 T cell receptor beta chains from the same sample are listed, as sequenced in a study of T cell responses to AZD1222 COVID-19 vaccine (dated by TCRdb to about 2021). The time point label corresponds to: baseline before first vaccination. What the treatment or condition label conveys for this sample: meningococcal conjugate vaccine given as trial control. The method behind the library was the immunoSEQ multiplex PCR assay. TCRdb retrieved this table from immuneACCESS and kept in-frame rearrangements only. Not all clones are present; in checked studies, unresolved V genes account for under half, and no reason is known for the remainder. In this sample the table shows around 78,000 clones, 85% to 95% of which occur a single time. The ten top clones hold 3.5% to 5.5% of the sample. The sequences come from peripheral blood, collected on day 0 of MenACWY control vaccination. The receptors were sampled from an adult in good health.

The chain joins TRBV7-9 to TRBJ1-1; no clear D. Trimming left V 1 base short and J 0 bases short, with 9 bases between. From germline, CDR1 is SEHNR and CDR2 FQNEAQ (reference sequence). CDR3 length equals 15 residues. The CDR3 DNA follows: TGTGCCAGCAGCTTAGAACCCATTATGAACACTGAAGCTTTCTTT. This translates into CASSLEPIMNTEAFF. The full variable domain, completed using reference TRBV7-9 and TRBJ1-1, is DTGVSQNPRHKITKRGQNVTFRCDPISEHNRLYWYRQTLGQGPEFLTYFQNEAQLEKSRLLSDRFSAERPKGSFSTLEIQRTEQGDSAMYLCASSLEPIMNTEAFFGQGTRLTVV.

CDR3 sequence: CASSLRLAGGPSYEQYF. The CDR3, as DNA: TGCGCCAGCAGCTTAAGATTAGCGGGAGGGCCATCCTACGAGCAGTACTTC. This rearrangement joins TRBV5-1 to TRBJ2-7, with 11 positions matching TRBD2. With 2 bases clipped from V and 1 base from J, the junction kept 8 bases outside the gene matches. The CDR3 is 17 residues long. The germline gives CDR1 SGHRS, CDR2 YFSETQ.

The rearrangement uses TRBV5-5 and TRBJ2-2; a weak D match, TRBD2 (5 bases). The CDR3 covers 16 residues. Trimming removed 1 base at V and 0 bases at J, with 10 bases between. CDR1 is SGHKS, CDR2 YYEKEE, per germline (reference sequence). The DNA for the CDR3 is TGTGCCAGCAGCTTGTGGGAGACTCCGAACACCGGGGAGCTGTTTTTT. Protein sequence: CASSLWETPNTGELFF.

The chain has TRBV2 and TRBJ2-7; 11 nucleotides agree with TRBD1. Germline V gene lookup returns CDR1 SNHLY and CDR2 FYNNEI. V shed 7 bases, J shed 6 bases, and the junction held 11 bases outside the gene matches. The CDR3 has 15 amino acids. CDR3 sequence reads: CASTGQGAFWSEQYF. CDR3 coding DNA: TGTGCCAGCACCGGACAGGGGGCGTTTTGGTCCGAGCAGTACTTC.

This chain connects TRBV19 to TRBJ1-1; 7 nucleotides match TRBD1. The junction had 6 bases not matched to a gene; V was cut back by 5 bases and J by 6 bases. This CDR3 has 13 amino acids. From germline, CDR1 is LNHDA and CDR2 SQIVND (reference sequence). CDR3 region: CASSGQAAPEAFF. The CDR3 nucleotides are TGTGCCAGTAGTGGACAGGCGGCCCCTGAAGCTTTCTTT.

V usage is TRBV9 and J usage is TRBJ2-1; D gene unclear. Trimming stripped 0 bases from V and 6 bases from J, with 16 bases between. This CDR3 region has 16 residues. From germline, CDR1 is SGDLS and CDR2 YYNGEE. CDR3 sequence (DNA): TGTGCCAGCAGCGTAGCTAGTGATGGGCGGACCAATGAGCAGTTCTTC. Protein sequence: CASSVASDGRTNEQFF. Supplemented by reference TRBV9 and TRBJ2-1, the full variable domain reads DSGVTQTPKHLITATGQRVTLRCSPRSGDLSVYWYQQSLDQGLQFLIQYYNGEERAKGNILERFSAQQFPDLHSELNLSSLELGDSALYFCASSVASDGRTNEQFFGPGTRLTVL.

V gene TRBV28 combines with J gene TRBJ2-5; D ambiguous. Between the trimmed V and J ends, which lost 4 bases and 2 bases, there was a span of 20 bases. Germline CDR1 MDHEN, CDR2 SYDVKM. The CDR3 consists of 17 residues. Written as DNA, the CDR3 is TGTGCCAGCAGTTCCCCTGTAGTGGATTTAGGTCAAGAGACCCAGTACTTC. Protein product: CASSSPVVDLGQETQYF. Filled out from reference TRBV28 and TRBJ2-5, the complete variable domain reads DVKVTQSSRYLVKRTGEKVFLECVQDMDHENMFWYRQDPGLGLRLIYFSYDVKMKEKGDIPEGYSVSREKKERFSLILESASTNQTSMYLCASSSPVVDLGQETQYFGPGTRLLVL.

This clone has just a few counts. This chain uses TRBV5-4 with TRBJ1-6; D is possibly TRBD1 (5 bases). V lost 0 bases and J lost 3, with 10 bases in between. The CDR3 covers 16 residues. Germline loops: CDR1 SGHNT, CDR2 YYREEE (reference sequence). The CDR3 region has the DNA TGTGCCAGCAGCTTGGAAGGGACGGTCTATAATTCACCCCTCCACTTT. This codes for CASSLEGTVYNSPLHF.

This rearrangement joins TRBV2 to TRBJ1-1; 8 nucleotides agree with TRBD1. Germline trimming cut 6 bases from V and 7 bases from J; bases unmatched to any gene: 10. This CDR3 has 14 residues. From germline, CDR1 is SNHLY and CDR2 FYNNEI. The CDR3 DNA reads as TGTGCCAGCAGAGACTCTACAGGGGGTAATGAAGCTTTCTTT. This codes for CASRDSTGGNEAFF.

This chain connects TRBV18 to TRBJ1-5; 7 nucleotides agree with TRBD1. With 2 bases clipped from V and 4 bases from J, the junction kept 2 bases outside the gene matches. Germline values: CDR1 KGHSH, CDR2 LQKENI. This CDR3 spans 14 amino acids. CDR3 DNA: TGTGCCAGCTCACCAACAGGGGTTAATCAGCCCCAGCATTTT. Amino acid sequence: CASSPTGVNQPQHF. Together with reference TRBV18 and TRBJ1-5, the CDR3 gives the full variable domain: NAGVMQNPRHLVRRRGQEARLRCSPMKGHSHVYWYRQLPEEGLKFMVYLQKENIIDESGMPKERFSAEFPKEGPSILRIQQVVRGDSAAYFCASSPTGVNQPQHFGDGTRLSIL.

The chain links TRBV28 to TRBJ2-1, with 13 bases that match TRBD2. The ends lost 5 bases at V and 14 bases at J; junction bases unmatched: 18. The CDR3 has 17 residues. CDR1 is MDHEN and CDR2 is SYDVKM in the germline V gene. The CDR3 bases are TGTGCCAGCAGTCGAGAAATGGGACTAGCGGGATCCGGCGAGAAGTTCTTC. The encoded protein is CASSREMGLAGSGEKFF.

The CDR3 DNA sequence: TGTGCCAGCAGCTTGGCCCGGGGGCGGAATGAAAAACTGTTTTTT. It encodes CASSLARGRNEKLFF. The V call is TRBV5-4, the J call TRBJ1-4, with D perhaps TRBD1 (6 bases). Trimming took off 0 bases at V and 5 bases at J, with 11 bases between the two ends. CDR1 SGHNT and CDR2 YYREEE come from the germline V gene (reference sequence). The CDR3 totals 15 residues.

V usage is TRBV28 and J usage is TRBJ2-3, with 8 bases fitting TRBD2. Germline CDR1 is MDHEN and CDR2 is SYDVKM. The CDR3 extends over 15 amino acids. The ends lost 5 bases at V and 3 bases at J; junction bases unmatched: 7. The CDR3 sequence: CASSHTSGPTDTQYF. DNA for the CDR3: TGTGCCAGCAGTCATACTAGCGGACCAACAGATACGCAGTATTTT.

V and J are TRBV11-3 and TRBJ2-1; no clear D. The ends were cut back, 1 base at V and 6 bases at J, with 7 bases in the middle. The CDR3 totals 13 residues. CDR1 SGHNT and CDR2 YENEEA come from the germline V gene. CDR3 nucleotide sequence: TGTGCCAGCAGCTTAGGGTATAGCAATGAGCAGTTCTTC. This sequence encodes CASSLGYSNEQFF. The full variable domain, with the rest looked up from reference TRBV11-3 and TRBJ2-1, is EAGVVQSPRYKIIEKKQPVAFWCNPISGHNTLYWYLQNLGQGPELLIRYENEEAVDDSQLPKDRFSAERLKGVDSTLKIQPAELGDSAVYLCASSLGYSNEQFFGPGTRLTVL.

This sequence joins TRBV5-4 and TRBJ2-7, with D possibly being TRBD1 (5 bases). Germline CDR1 reads SGHNT; CDR2 reads YYREEE (reference sequence). CDR3 length: 14 residues. V dropped 4 bases and J dropped 2 bases, with 13 bases sitting between them. The CDR3 nucleotides read TGTGCCAGCAGCAGAGAAATAGGGGCCTACGAGCAGTACTTC. Translating gives CASSREIGAYEQYF.